This T cell receptor (beta chain) is drawn from a study of molecular identifiers for immune sequencing clone quantification. Germline V gene data show CDR1 as MNHNS and CDR2 as SASEGT. Deletions cut 4 bases from V and 2 bases from J, with 12 bases between. The length of the CDR3 is 14 residues. This clonotype was recorded many times. What it binds is not known. TCRdb re-called the PCR reads through MiXCR, storing one row per CDR3 protein. The data show about 640,000 distinct CDR3 sequences, around 20% seen once. Whole-study results and caveats: Clones carrying above 20 RNA copies accounted for over 98% of effector molecules, under 1% in naive cells.

V is TRBV6-1 and J is TRBJ2-7; D might be TRBD2 (6 bases). Sequencing was carried out using naive CD8+ T cells from blood, with Jurkat cell RNA spiked in. Subset specified: FACS-sorted CD8+CD4-CCR7+CD45RA+ naive T cells. This TCR came from a human donor in good health. Some libraries in this study had Jurkat cell RNA spiked in. The CDR3 DNA sequence: TGTGCCAGCAGTGCGAGGGGAGGCCCCTACGAGCAGTACTTC. Translating it yields CASSARGGPYEQYF.